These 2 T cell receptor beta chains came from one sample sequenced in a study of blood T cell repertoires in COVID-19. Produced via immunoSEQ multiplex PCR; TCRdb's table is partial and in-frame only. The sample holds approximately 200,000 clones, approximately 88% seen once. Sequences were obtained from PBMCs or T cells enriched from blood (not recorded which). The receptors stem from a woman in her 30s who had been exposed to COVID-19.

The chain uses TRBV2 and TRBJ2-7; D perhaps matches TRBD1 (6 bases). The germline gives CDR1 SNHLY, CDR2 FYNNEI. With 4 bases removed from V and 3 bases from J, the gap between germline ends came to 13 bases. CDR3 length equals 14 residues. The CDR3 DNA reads TGTGCCAGCAGTGGACTGGGGGCAAACTACGAGCAGTACTTC. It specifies CASSGLGANYEQYF.

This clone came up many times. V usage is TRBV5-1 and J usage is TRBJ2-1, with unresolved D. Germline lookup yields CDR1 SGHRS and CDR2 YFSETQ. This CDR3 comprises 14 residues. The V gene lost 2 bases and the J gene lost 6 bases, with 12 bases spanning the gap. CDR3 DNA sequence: TGCGCCAGCAGCTTAGGTTCGACGGGCAATGAGCAGTTCTTC. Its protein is CASSLGSTGNEQFF.